This T cell receptor beta chain was recorded in a study of OX40 agonist ivuxolimab in advanced cancers. Findings and limits, study-wide: Undetermined was the antigen specificity of the expanded peripheral T cells.

Generated by immunoSEQ multiplex PCR, the TCRdb table keeps only in-frame clones and is missing some. The sample includes about 16,000 clones, over 75% of them seen just once. Per germline, CDR1 SGDLS and CDR2 YYNGEE. CDR3 length: 14 residues. Concerning this clone itself: Antigen: not known. One end of the junction varies from germline; a read error may be responsible. Other nucleotide sequences from this sample produce the same CDR3.

This rearrangement joins TRBV9 to TRBJ2-1; maybe TRBD2 (6 bases). This TCR was sampled from an adult with an advanced solid tumor such as melanoma, head and neck, liver or kidney cancer. The source material was CD4+ or CD8+ T cells sorted from blood, sampled in a trial of the OX40 agonist ivuxolimab. This chain's CDR3 is CASSVALANNEQFF. Written as DNA, the CDR3 is TGCGCCAGCAGCGTAGCGCTAGCGAACAATGAGCAGTTCTTC.